One sample yielded the 3 T cell receptor beta chains listed below, sequenced in a study of T cell repertoires in cytomegalovirus infection. TCRdb re-analysed the reads in MiXCR, keeping a single row per CDR3 protein. The sample contains roughly 990,000 distinct CDR3 sequences, 31% of which appear only once. These receptors have no known antigen. The sample in question was cultured CD8+ T cells from PBMCs, obtained from culture after CMV antigen stimulation. Receptors originate from a human donor in good health (CMV status not recorded). Some clones in this sample may be carry-over from other donors' samples.

The rearrangement uses TRBV5-6 and TRBJ2-7; tentatively, D is TRBD1 (5 bases). The CDR3 runs to 15 residues. V lost 5 bases and J lost 2, with 17 bases in between. The V gene's germline CDR1 is SGHDT and CDR2 YYEEEE. The CDR3 nucleotides read TGTGCCAGCAGTCCAGGGTGGTCCGCTACCTACGAGCAGTACGTC. This translates into CASSPGWSATYEQYV.

This clonotype was detected ten times or more. This chain uses TRBV7-9 with TRBJ2-4; no clear D. Between the trimmed V and J ends, which lost 3 bases and 3 bases, there was a span of 9 bases. Germline V CDR1 and CDR2: SEHNR, FQNEAQ (reference sequence). The CDR3 extends over 14 amino acids. CDR3 residues: CASSLWDSKNIQYF. The CDR3 DNA is TGTGCCAGCAGCTTGTGGGATAGCAAAAACATTCAGTACTTC.

This clonotype has at least ten counts. This chain joins TRBV29-1 and TRBJ1-1, with D hard to call. The CDR3 covers 12 residues. The ends were cut back, 3 bases at V and 0 bases at J, with 5 bases in the middle. Germline-derived CDR1 and CDR2 are SQVTM and ANQGSEA. This CDR3 is CSVDKMNTEAFF. CDR3 nucleotides: TGCAGCGTTGATAAGATGAACACTGAAGCTTTCTTT.